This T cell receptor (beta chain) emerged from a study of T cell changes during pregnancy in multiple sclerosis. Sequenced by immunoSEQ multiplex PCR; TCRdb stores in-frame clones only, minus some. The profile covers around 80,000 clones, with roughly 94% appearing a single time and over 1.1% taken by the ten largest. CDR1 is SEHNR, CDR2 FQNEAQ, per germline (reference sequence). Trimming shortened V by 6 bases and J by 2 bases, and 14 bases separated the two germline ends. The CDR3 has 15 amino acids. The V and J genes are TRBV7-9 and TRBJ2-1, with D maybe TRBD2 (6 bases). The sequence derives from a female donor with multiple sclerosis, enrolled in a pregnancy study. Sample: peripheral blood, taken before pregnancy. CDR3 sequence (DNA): TGTGCCAGCAGTTTCCCGGGGGTTGCCTACAATGAGCAGTTCTTC. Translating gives CASSFPGVAYNEQFF.